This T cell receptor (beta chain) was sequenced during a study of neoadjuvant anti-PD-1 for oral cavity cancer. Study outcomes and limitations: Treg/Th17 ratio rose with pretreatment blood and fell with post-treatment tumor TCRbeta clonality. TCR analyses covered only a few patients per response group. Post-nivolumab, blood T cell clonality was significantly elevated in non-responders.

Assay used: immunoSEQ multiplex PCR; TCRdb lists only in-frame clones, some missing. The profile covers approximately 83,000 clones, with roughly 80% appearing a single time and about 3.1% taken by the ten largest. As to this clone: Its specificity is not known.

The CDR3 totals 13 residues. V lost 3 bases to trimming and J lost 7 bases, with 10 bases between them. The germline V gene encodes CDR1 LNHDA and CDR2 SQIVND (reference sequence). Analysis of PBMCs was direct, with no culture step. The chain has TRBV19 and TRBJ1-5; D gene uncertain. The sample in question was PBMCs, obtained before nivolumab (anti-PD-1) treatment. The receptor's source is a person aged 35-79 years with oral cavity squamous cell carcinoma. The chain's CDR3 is CASSIGSGQPQHF. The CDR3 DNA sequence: TGTGCCAGTAGTATCGGTTCCGGGCAGCCCCAGCATTTT.